One sample yielded the 20 T cell receptor beta chains listed below, sequenced in a study of response to subunit inactivated influenza vaccine. Each CDR3 protein is one row after TCRdb ran MiXCR on the RT-PCR reads. The table shows about 500,000 distinct CDR3 sequences, with approximately 15% occurring only once. The specimen was CD4+ T cells sorted from PBMCs, collected approximately 25 months after vaccination. The receptors stem from a man between 45 and 75 years old who received an inactivated influenza vaccine.

V gene TRBV7-8 combines with J gene TRBJ1-1; D gene uncertain. The CDR3 contains 14 residues. Trimming took off 5 bases at V and 3 bases at J, with 13 bases between the two ends. In germline, CDR1 is SGHVS, CDR2 FQNEAQ. The DNA of the CDR3 is TGTGCCAGCAGCGACCCGCCCGGAGACACTGAAGCTTTCTTT. As protein: CASSDPPGDTEAFF.

This clonotype was detected only a few times. The genes are TRBV2 and TRBJ2-2, with D maybe TRBD1 (6 bases). V was clipped by 3 bases and J by 4 bases, with 9 bases between them. Germline V gene sequence: CDR1 SNHLY, CDR2 FYNNEI. This CDR3 has 14 amino acids. CDR3 bases: TGTGCCAGCAGTGAGGAACAGGGCACCGGGGAGCTGTTTTTT. Protein sequence: CASSEEQGTGELFF.

The chain has TRBV20-1 and TRBJ2-5, with D uncertain. This CDR3 has 11 amino acids. Trimming pared 5 bases from V and 2 bases from J, leaving 6 bases between. CDR1 is DFQATT and CDR2 is SNEGSKA in the germline V gene (reference sequence). The CDR3 region is CSASTQETQYF. DNA for the CDR3: TGCAGTGCTTCAACGCAAGAGACCCAGTACTTC.

The chain has TRBV4-3 and TRBJ1-2, with 8 bases matching TRBD1. There are 19 residues in the CDR3. Looked up from germline, CDR1 is LGHNA and CDR2 is YSLEER. Trimming cost V 0 bases and J 4 bases; bases outside gene matches: 16. CDR3 in DNA: TGCGCCAGCAGCCAAGAGGTTTTCGGACAGGGCGCAGCGGGCTATGGCTACACCTTC. Translation gives CASSQEVFGQGAAGYGYTF.

The V call is TRBV18, the J call TRBJ2-1, with 10 nucleotides matching TRBD1. The trim removed 6 bases at V and 5 bases at J, leaving 13 bases unmatched. Germline values: CDR1 KGHSH, CDR2 LQKENI. This CDR3 comprises 17 residues. The CDR3 spells CASSPKAPGQGDNEQFF. The CDR3 DNA sequence: TGTGCCAGCTCCCCAAAAGCCCCAGGACAGGGGGACAATGAGCAGTTCTTC.

The genes are TRBV27 and TRBJ2-3; no reliable D call. The germline V and J ends were trimmed by 6 bases and 6 bases, with 10 bases remaining between them. The CDR3 contains 12 residues. Germline CDR1 and CDR2: MNHEY and SMNVEV (reference sequence). The CDR3 bases are TGTGCCAGCAGCCCTGTAGGGGATACGCAGTATTTT. Amino acids: CASSPVGDTQYF.

The chain is built from TRBV19 and TRBJ2-1; D possibly corresponds to TRBD1 (5 bases). Looked up from germline, CDR1 is LNHDA and CDR2 is SQIVND (reference sequence). V was pared by 5 bases and J by 12 bases, with 14 bases between. The length of the CDR3 is 12 residues. The DNA for the CDR3 is TGTGCCAGTAGTTCTCAGGGTCGCGGGCAGTTCTTC. Its translation: CASSSQGRGQFF.

This clonotype was counted ten times or more. The chain is built from TRBV6-5 and TRBJ1-2, with D unclear. The V gene's germline CDR1 is MNHEY and CDR2 SVGAGI. The V end was cut by 3 bases, the J end by 0 bases, with 5 bases between. This CDR3 contains 13 residues. In nucleotides, the CDR3 is TGTGCCAGCAGTTATGGGCCTAACTATGGCTACACCTTC. Translation: CASSYGPNYGYTF.

The chain has TRBV28 and TRBJ2-3; D is undetermined. V was shortened by 1 base and J by 3 bases, with 5 bases between the two germline ends. Germline CDR1 reads MDHEN; CDR2 reads SYDVKM. The CDR3 has 13 residues. Written as DNA, the CDR3 is TGTGCCAGCAGTTTATTCCCGACAGATACGCAGTATTTT. It encodes CASSLFPTDTQYF.

The chain links TRBV5-1 to TRBJ2-5; 11 nucleotides align to TRBD2. Trimming took 5 bases from V and 1 from J; bases not matched to a gene: 16. This CDR3 has 19 residues. Per germline, CDR1 SGHRS and CDR2 YFSETQ. DNA for the CDR3: TGCGCCAGCAGATCTTTAGCGGGGGGGACGACCCGTATCCAAGAGACCCAGTACTTC. This codes for CASRSLAGGTTRIQETQYF.

The V call is TRBV29-1, the J call TRBJ1-1; D is possibly TRBD1 (5 bases). Germline V lookup: CDR1 SQVTM, CDR2 ANQGSEA. This CDR3 spans 14 amino acids. Between the trimmed V and J ends, which lost 4 bases and 4 bases, there was a span of 16 bases. CDR3 nucleotide sequence: TGCAGCGTTGCGTGGGGGAGTCGAAGCACTGAAGCTTTCTTT. Its protein is CSVAWGSRSTEAFF.

This clonotype came up a few times. The chain has TRBV18 and TRBJ2-7; tentative D call: TRBD1 (6 bases). The CDR3 runs to 16 residues. CDR1 and CDR2 from the germline V gene are KGHSH and LQKENI. V lost 0 bases to trimming and J lost 0 bases, with 12 bases between them. CDR3 residues: CASSPPRLGASYEQYF. The CDR3 region has the DNA TGTGCCAGCTCACCACCGAGGTTGGGGGCCTCCTACGAGCAGTACTTC. Filled out from reference TRBV18 and TRBJ2-7, the complete variable domain reads NAGVMQNPRHLVRRRGQEARLRCSPMKGHSHVYWYRQLPEEGLKFMVYLQKENIIDESGMPKERFSAEFPKEGPSILRIQQVVRGDSAAYFCASSPPRLGASYEQYFGPGTRLTVT.

V is TRBV12-3 or TRBV12-4 and J is TRBJ2-2; the match to TRBD1 covers 9 bases. J was trimmed by 9 bases and V by 5 bases; bases with no gene match: 16. This CDR3 comprises 17 residues. The CDR3 protein is CASSPQTGGFLTRELFF. The CDR3 DNA sequence: TGTGCCAGCAGTCCTCAGACAGGGGGATTCCTGACCCGGGAGCTGTTTTTT.

The J gene is TRBJ1-1, the V gene TRBV12-3 or TRBV12-4; TRBD1 matches 7 bases. The V and J ends lost 4 bases and 6 bases, in that order; junction bases with no gene match: 8. The CDR3 loop spans 14 amino acids. CDR3 loop: CASSSHRGRAEAFF. In DNA, the CDR3 is TGTGCCAGCAGTTCCCACAGGGGAAGGGCTGAAGCTTTCTTT.

This clonotype was observed many times. The rearrangement joins TRBV12-3 or TRBV12-4 to TRBJ1-1; D may be TRBD1 (5 bases). Trimming pared 4 bases from V and 5 bases from J, leaving 8 bases between. The CDR3 runs to 12 residues. CDR3 coding DNA: TGTGCCAGCAGTTCAACAGGTACTGAAGCTTTCTTT. This gives the protein CASSSTGTEAFF.

This clonotype was detected many times. This CDR3 reads CASSDSFLPPNTEAFF. CDR3 DNA sequence: TGTGCCAGCAGTGACAGTTTTTTGCCCCCGAACACTGAAGCTTTCTTT. This chain joins TRBV6-4 and TRBJ1-1; no definite D call. The germline gives CDR1 MRHNA, CDR2 SNTAGT. V was pared by 2 bases and J by 1 base, with 14 bases between. The CDR3 length is 16 residues.

The V gene is TRBV3-1, the J gene TRBJ2-2; no clear D. Germline V gene lookup returns CDR1 LGHDT and CDR2 YNNKEL (reference sequence). With 0 bases removed from V and 6 bases from J, the gap between germline ends came to 17 bases. The CDR3 contains 17 residues. CDR3 region: CASSQEVGPPSAGELFF. CDR3 nucleotide sequence: TGTGCCAGCAGCCAAGAAGTAGGTCCCCCCTCGGCCGGGGAGCTGTTTTTT. The whole variable domain, filled in from reference TRBV3-1 and TRBJ2-2, reads DTAVSQTPKYLVTQMGNDKSIKCEQNLGHDTMYWYKQDSKKFLKIMFSYNNKELIINETVPNRFSPKSPDKAHLNLHINSLELGDSAVYFCASSQEVGPPSAGELFFGEGSRLTVL.

The chain carries TRBV20-1 and TRBJ2-2; possible D gene TRBD1, 6 bases. V was shortened by 0 bases and J by 1 base, with 12 bases between the two germline ends. The CDR3 has 16 residues. The germline V gene has CDR1 DFQATT and CDR2 SNEGSKA (reference sequence). CDR3 sequence (DNA): TGCAGTGCTAGAGATCCTGGGACAAGGAACACCGGGGAGCTGTTTTTT. It specifies CSARDPGTRNTGELFF.

This clonotype occurred a few times. The chain uses TRBV20-1 and TRBJ1-5; D not resolved. V lost 4 bases and J 3 bases, leaving 7 bases between the germline ends. This CDR3 has 12 amino acids. Germline V gives CDR1 DFQATT, CDR2 SNEGSKA (reference sequence). CDR3 bases: TGCAGTGCTAAAAGGTCCAATCAGCCCCAGCATTTT. This encodes CSAKRSNQPQHF.

The J gene is TRBJ2-6, the V gene TRBV28, with D uncertain. Germline CDR1 reads MDHEN; CDR2 reads SYDVKM. CDR3 length: 16 amino acids. With 5 bases removed from V and 1 base from J, the gap between germline ends came to 12 bases. The CDR3 DNA sequence: TGTGCCAGCAGTCCCATAGGAGTATCTGGGGCCAACGTCCTGACTTTC. It specifies CASSPIGVSGANVLTF.